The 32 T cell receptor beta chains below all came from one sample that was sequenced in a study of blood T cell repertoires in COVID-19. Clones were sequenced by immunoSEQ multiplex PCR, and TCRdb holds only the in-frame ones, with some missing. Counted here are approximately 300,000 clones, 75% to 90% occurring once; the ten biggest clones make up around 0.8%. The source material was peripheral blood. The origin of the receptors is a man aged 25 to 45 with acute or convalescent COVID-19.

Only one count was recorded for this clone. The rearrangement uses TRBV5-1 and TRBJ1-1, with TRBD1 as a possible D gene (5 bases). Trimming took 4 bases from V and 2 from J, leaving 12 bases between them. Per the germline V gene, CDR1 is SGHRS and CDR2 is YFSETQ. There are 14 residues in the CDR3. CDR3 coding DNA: TGCGCCAGCAGCGGGCAGGGCTTTAACACTGAAGCTTTCTTT. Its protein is CASSGQGFNTEAFF.

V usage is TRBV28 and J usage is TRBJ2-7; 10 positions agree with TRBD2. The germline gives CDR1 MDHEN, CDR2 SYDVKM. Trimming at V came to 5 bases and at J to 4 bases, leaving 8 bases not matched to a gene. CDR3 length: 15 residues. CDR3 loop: CASSPRAGGPYEQYF. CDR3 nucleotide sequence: TGTGCCAGCAGTCCACGAGCGGGAGGGCCGTACGAGCAGTACTTC.

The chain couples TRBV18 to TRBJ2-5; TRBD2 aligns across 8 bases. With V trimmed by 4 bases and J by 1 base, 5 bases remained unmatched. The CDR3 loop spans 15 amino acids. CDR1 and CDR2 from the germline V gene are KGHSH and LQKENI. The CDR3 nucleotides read TGTGCCAGCTCACGCCCCGGGGGGGTCCAAGAGACCCAGTACTTC. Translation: CASSRPGGVQETQYF.

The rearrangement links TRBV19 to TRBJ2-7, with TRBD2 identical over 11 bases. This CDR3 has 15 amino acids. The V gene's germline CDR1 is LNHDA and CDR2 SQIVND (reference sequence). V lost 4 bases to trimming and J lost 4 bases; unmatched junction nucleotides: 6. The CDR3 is CASSSRLAGRYEQYF. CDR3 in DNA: TGTGCCAGTAGTAGCAGACTAGCGGGGCGATACGAGCAGTACTTC. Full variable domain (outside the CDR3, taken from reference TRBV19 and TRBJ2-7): DGGITQSPKYLFRKEGQNVTLSCEQNLNHDAMYWYRQDPGQGLRLIYYSQIVNDFQKGDIAEGYSVSREKKESFPLTVTSAQKNPTAFYLCASSSRLAGRYEQYFGPGTRLTVT.

The CDR3: CAIQEVGRGDGYTF. CDR3 nucleotide sequence: TGCGCCATCCAGGAAGTCGGCCGGGGGGATGGCTACACCTTC. V usage is TRBV10-2 and J usage is TRBJ1-2, with D possibly being TRBD1 (5 bases). Germline V gene sequence: CDR1 WSHSY, CDR2 SAAADI. Trimming took 10 bases from V and 6 from J, leaving 21 bases between them. The CDR3 spans 14 residues.

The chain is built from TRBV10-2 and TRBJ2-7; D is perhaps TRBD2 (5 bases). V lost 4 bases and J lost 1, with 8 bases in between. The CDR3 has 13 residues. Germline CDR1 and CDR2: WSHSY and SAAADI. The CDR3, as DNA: TGCGCCAGCAGTGGTACGGGGTCCTACGAGCAGTACTTC. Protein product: CASSGTGSYEQYF.

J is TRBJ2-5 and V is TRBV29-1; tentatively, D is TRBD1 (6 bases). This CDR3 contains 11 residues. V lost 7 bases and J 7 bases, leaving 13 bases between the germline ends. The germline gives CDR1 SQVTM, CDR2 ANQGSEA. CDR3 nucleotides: TGCAGCGCGACACAGGGTGGGACCCAGTACTTC. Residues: CSATQGGTQYF.

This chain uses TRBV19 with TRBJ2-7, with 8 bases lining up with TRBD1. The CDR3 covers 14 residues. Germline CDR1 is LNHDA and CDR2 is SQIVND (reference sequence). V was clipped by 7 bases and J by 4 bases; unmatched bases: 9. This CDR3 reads CASNPRTGWYEQYF. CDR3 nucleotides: TGTGCCAGTAACCCTCGGACAGGGTGGTACGAGCAGTACTTC.

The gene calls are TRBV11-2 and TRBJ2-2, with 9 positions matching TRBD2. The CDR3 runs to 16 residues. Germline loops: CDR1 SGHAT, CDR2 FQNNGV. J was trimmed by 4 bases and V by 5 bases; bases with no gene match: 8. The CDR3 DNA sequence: TGTGCCAGCAGCCCACGACTAGCGGCACGCACCGGGGAGCTGTTTTTT. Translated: CASSPRLAARTGELFF.

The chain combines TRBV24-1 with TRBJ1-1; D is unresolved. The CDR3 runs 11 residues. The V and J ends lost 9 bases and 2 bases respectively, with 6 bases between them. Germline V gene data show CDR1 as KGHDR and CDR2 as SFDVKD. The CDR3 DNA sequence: TGTGCCACCCCGGGAAACACTGAAGCTTTCTTT. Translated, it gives CATPGNTEAFF.

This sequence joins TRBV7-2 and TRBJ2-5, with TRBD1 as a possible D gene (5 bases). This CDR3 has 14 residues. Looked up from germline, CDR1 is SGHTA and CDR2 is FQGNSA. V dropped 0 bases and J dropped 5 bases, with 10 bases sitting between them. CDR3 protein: CASSLAGPGETQYF. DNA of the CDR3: TGTGCCAGCAGCTTAGCCGGCCCAGGGGAGACCCAGTACTTC.

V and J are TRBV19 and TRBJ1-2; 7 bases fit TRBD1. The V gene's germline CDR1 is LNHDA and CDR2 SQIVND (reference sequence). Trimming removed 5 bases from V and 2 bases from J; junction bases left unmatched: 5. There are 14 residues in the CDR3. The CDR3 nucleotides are TGTGCCAGTAGTTTCGGACAGGAGAACTATGGCTACACCTTC. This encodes CASSFGQENYGYTF.

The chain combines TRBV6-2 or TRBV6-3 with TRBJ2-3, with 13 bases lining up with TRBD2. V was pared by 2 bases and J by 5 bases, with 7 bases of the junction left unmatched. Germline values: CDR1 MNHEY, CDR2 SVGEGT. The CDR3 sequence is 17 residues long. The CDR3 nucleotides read TGTGCCAGCAGTTACCCTCGGACTAGCGGGGGAGGAGATACGCAGTATTTT. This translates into CASSYPRTSGGGDTQYF.

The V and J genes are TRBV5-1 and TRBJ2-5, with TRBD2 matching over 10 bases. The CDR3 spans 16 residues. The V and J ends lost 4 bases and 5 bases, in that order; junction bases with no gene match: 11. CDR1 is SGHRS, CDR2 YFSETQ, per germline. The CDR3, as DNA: TGCGCCAGCAGCCCCCGGGCTAGCGGGAGAGAGGAGACCCAGTACTTC. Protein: CASSPRASGREETQYF.

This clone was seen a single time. The CDR3: CATNRGMGTNEKLFF. DNA for the CDR3: TGTGCCACAAACAGGGGGATGGGGACTAATGAAAAACTGTTTTTT. This sequence joins TRBV15 and TRBJ1-4; the match to TRBD1 covers 8 bases. This CDR3 spans 15 amino acids. Germline V gene lookup returns CDR1 LNHNV and CDR2 YYDKDF (reference sequence). The J segment lost 2 bases and the V segment lost 9 bases, leaving 8 bases of the junction unmatched. The full variable domain, its missing parts supplied by reference TRBV15 and TRBJ1-4, is DAMVIQNPRYQVTQFGKPVTLSCSQTLNHNVMYWYQQKSSQAPKLLFHYYDKDFNNEADTPDNFQSRRPNTSFCFLDIRSPGLGDTAMYLCATNRGMGTNEKLFFGSGTQLSVL.

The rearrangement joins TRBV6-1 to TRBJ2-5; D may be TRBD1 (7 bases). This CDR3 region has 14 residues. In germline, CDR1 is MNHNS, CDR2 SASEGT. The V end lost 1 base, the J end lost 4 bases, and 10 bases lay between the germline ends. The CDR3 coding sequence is TGTGCCAGCAGTGAAGGGAGGGGGCGAGAGACCCAGTACTTC. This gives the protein CASSEGRGRETQYF.

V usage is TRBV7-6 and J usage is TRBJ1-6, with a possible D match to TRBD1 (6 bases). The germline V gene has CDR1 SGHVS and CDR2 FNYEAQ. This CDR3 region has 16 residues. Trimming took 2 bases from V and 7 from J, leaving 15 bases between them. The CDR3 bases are TGTGCCAGCAGCTTAATGTCGGGACACGCAAATTCACCCCTCCACTTT. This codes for CASSLMSGHANSPLHF.

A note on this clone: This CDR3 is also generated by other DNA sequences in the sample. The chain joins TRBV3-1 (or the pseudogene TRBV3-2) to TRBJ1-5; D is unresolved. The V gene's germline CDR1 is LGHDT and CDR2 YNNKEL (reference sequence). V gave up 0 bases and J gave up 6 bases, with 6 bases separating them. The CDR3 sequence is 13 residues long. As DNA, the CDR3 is TGTGCCAGCAGCCAAGATCGGAGTCAGCCCCAGCATTTT. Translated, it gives CASSQDRSQPQHF.

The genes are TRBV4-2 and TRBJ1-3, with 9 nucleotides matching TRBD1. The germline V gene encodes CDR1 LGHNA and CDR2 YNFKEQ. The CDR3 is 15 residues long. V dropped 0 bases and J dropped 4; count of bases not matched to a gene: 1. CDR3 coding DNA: TGTGCCAGCAGCCAAGAAGGGACAGGGGGAAACACCATATATTTT. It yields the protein CASSQEGTGGNTIYF.

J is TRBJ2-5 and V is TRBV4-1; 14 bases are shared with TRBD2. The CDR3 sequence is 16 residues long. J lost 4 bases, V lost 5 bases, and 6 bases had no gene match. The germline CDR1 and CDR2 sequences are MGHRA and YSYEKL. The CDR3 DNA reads TGCGCCAGCAGCAGTCGACTAGCGGGGGGGGGAGAGACCCAGTACTTC. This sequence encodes CASSSRLAGGGETQYF.

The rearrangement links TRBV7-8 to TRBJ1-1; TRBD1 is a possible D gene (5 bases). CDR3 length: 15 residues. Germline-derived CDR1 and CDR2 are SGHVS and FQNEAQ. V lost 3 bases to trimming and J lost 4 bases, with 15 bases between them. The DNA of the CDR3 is TGTGCCAGCAGCTTTCAGAGGGGAGGGGTCACTGAAGCTTTCTTT. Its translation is CASSFQRGGVTEAFF.

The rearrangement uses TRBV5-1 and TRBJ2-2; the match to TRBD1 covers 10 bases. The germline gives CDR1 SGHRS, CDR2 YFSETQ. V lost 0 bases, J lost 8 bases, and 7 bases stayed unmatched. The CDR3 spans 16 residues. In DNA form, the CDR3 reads TGCGCCAGCAGCTTGGTGCCGACAGGGGGCATGGGGGAGCTGTTTTTT. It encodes CASSLVPTGGMGELFF.

CDR3: CASSLTSLGRLTEAFF. In DNA, the CDR3 is TGTGCCAGCAGCTTAACATCGCTTGGGAGGCTGACTGAAGCTTTCTTT. The rearrangement joins TRBV7-3 to TRBJ1-1; no definite D call. Trimming cost V 0 bases and J 5 bases, with 16 bases left between them. The CDR3 has 16 residues. Looked up from germline, CDR1 is SGHTA and CDR2 is FQGTGA.

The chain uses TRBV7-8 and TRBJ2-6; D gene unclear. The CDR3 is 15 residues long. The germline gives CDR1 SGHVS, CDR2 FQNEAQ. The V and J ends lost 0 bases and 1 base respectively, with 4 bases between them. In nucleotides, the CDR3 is TGTGCCAGCAGCTTAGCGTATTCTGGGGCCAACGTCCTGACTTTC. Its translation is CASSLAYSGANVLTF. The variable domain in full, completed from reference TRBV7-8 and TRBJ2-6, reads GAGVSQSPRYKVAKRGQDVALRCDPISGHVSLFWYQQALGQGPEFLTYFQNEAQLDKSGLPSDRFFAERPEGSVSTLKIQRTQQEDSAVYLCASSLAYSGANVLTFGAGSRLTVL.

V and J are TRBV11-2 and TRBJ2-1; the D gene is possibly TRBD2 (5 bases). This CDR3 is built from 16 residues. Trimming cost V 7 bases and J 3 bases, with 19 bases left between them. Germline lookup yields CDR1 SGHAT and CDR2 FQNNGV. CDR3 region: CASMARVVGNYNEQFF. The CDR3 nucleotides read TGTGCCAGCATGGCGCGGGTGGTGGGGAACTACAATGAGCAGTTCTTC. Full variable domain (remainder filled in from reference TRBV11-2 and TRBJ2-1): EAGVAQSPRYKIIEKRQSVAFWCNPISGHATLYWYQQILGQGPKLLIQFQNNGVVDDSQLPKDRFSAERLKGVDSTLKIQPAKLEDSAVYLCASMARVVGNYNEQFFGPGTRLTVL.

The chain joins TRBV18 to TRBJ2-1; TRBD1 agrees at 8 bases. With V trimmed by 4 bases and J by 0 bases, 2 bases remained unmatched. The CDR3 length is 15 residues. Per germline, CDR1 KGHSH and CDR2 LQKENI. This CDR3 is CASSRDRSSYNEQFF. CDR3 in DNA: TGTGCCAGCTCACGGGACAGGAGCTCCTACAATGAGCAGTTCTTC. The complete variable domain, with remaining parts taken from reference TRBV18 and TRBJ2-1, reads NAGVMQNPRHLVRRRGQEARLRCSPMKGHSHVYWYRQLPEEGLKFMVYLQKENIIDESGMPKERFSAEFPKEGPSILRIQQVVRGDSAAYFCASSRDRSSYNEQFFGPGTRLTVL.

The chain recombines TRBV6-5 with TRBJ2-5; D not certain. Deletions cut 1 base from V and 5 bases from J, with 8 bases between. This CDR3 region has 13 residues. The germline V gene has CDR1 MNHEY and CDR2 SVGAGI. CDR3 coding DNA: TGTGCCAGCAGTTACTTGAGTACCGAGACCCAGTACTTC. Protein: CASSYLSTETQYF.

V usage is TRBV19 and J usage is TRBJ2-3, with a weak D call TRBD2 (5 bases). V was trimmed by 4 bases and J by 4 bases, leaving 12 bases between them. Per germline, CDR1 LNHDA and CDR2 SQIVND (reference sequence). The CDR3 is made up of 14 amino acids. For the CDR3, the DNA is TGTGCCAGTAGTACCACGACTACCTCAGATACGCAGTATTTT. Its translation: CASSTTTTSDTQYF.

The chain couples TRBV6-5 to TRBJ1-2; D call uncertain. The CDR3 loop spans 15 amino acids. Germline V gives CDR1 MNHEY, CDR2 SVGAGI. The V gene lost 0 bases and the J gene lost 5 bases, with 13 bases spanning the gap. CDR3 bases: TGTGCCAGCAGTTACTCGATAAACAGATCTTATGGCTACACCTTC. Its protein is CASSYSINRSYGYTF.

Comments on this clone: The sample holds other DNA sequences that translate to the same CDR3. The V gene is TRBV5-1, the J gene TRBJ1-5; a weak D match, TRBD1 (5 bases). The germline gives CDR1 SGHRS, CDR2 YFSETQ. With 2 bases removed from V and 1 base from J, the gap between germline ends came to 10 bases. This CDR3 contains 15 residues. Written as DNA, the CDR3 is TGCGCCAGCAGCTTAGATGGGGGGAGCAATCAGCCCCAGCATTTT. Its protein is CASSLDGGSNQPQHF.

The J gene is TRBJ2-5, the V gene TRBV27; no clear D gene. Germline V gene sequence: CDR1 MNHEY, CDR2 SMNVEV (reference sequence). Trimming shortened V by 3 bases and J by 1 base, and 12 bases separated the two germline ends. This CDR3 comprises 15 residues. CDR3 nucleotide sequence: TGTGCCAGCAGTTTCACGGAGAACTCCCAAGAGACCCAGTACTTC. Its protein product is CASSFTENSQETQYF.

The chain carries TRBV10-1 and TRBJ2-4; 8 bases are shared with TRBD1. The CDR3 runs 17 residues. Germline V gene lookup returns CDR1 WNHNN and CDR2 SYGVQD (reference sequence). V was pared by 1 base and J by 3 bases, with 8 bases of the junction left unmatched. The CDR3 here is CASSEFGRGLDKNIQYF. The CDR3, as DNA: TGCGCCAGCAGTGAGTTCGGCAGGGGGCTTGACAAAAACATTCAGTACTTC.